Below, 4 T cell receptor beta chains from the same sample are listed, as sequenced in a study of shared clonotypes between healthy human individuals. The assay was immunoSEQ multiplex PCR, and TCRdb's table has in-frame clones only and misses some. Here the sample spans approximately 1,000,000 clones, 75% to 85% being singletons. The source material was memory CD4+ T cells from PBMCs. Subset defined: CD45RA-negative fraction. All receptors come from a man aged 18 to 29 in good health. Some clones in this sample may be carry-over from other donors' samples.

This clone appeared a few times. This specimen includes other DNA sequences encoding the same CDR3. This chain connects TRBV7-2 to TRBJ1-2; D ambiguous. This CDR3 spans 12 amino acids. Germline V CDR1 and CDR2: SGHTA, FQGNSA. With 8 bases removed from V and 5 bases from J, the gap between germline ends came to 12 bases. The CDR3 bases are TGTGCCAGCTCATCAGTTGGTTATGGCTACACCTTC. This sequence encodes CASSSVGYGYTF.

Of note for this clone: Being one base from a much bigger clone, this may be a read error. The identical CDR3 is also encoded by other nucleotide sequences in the sample. This chain uses TRBV11-3 with TRBJ2-2; D is ambiguous. The V end lost 1 base, the J end lost 1 base, and 4 bases lay between the germline ends. Germline CDR1 SGHNT, CDR2 YENEEA. CDR3 length: 14 residues. CDR3 in DNA: TGTGCCAGCAGCTTAGGCCGGAACACCGGGGAGCTGTTTTTT. Protein product: CASSLGRNTGELFF.

The gene calls are TRBV10-3 and TRBJ1-5; perhaps TRBD1 as D (6 bases). The CDR3 is 14 amino acids. V dropped 5 bases and J dropped 0 bases, with 8 bases sitting between them. Germline V gene data show CDR1 as ENHRY and CDR2 as SYGVKD. The CDR3: CAISQGNSNQPQHF. The CDR3 DNA reads as TGTGCCATCAGTCAGGGGAATAGCAATCAGCCCCAGCATTTT.

V is TRBV4-2 and J is TRBJ2-7; 9 positions agree with TRBD2. CDR3 length: 16 residues. V lost 4 bases and J lost 4; bases outside the gene matches: 11. Germline values: CDR1 LGHNA, CDR2 YNFKEQ. This CDR3 is CASSPRVAGDIYEQYF. The CDR3 bases are TGTGCCAGCAGCCCCAGGGTAGCGGGGGATATTTACGAGCAGTACTTC.